Sequencing of this T cell receptor beta chain was carried out in a study of blood T cell repertoires in COVID-19 (dated by TCRdb to about 2020). Looking at the study overall: The collaborator samples originated in the United States, Italy and Spain and spanned the acute and convalescent phases of COVID-19. The material from the prospective study consisted of cDNA or gDNA derived from T cells, B-cell-depleted T cells, or PBMCs. Subjects who had been exposed to COVID-19, were actively infected with it, or had recovered from it provided the deeply sampled blood TCRbeta repertoires that made up the dataset. The repertoires were made available in a free public database intended to serve as a resource for research on the immune response to SARS-CoV-2. Samples were obtained from the ongoing ImmuneRACE study (first 160 participants) and from about 1,300 subjects provided by 6 global collaborators. Sample metadata almost always included a de-identified subject ID, COVID-19 status, age in years and sex. Where available, HLA class I and class II types were taken from metadata supplied by the sample provider and were not determined by assay-based typing.

TCRbeta CDR3 regions were amplified from genomic DNA by means of the immunoSEQ Assay, a bias-controlled multiplex PCR. For the original study's pipeline: The number of nucleated cells in each sample was estimated by amplification of reference gene primers within the assay. To quantify the absolute abundance of each unique TCRbeta CDR3 rearrangement, sequence reads were collapsed and filtered. For each sample, productive Simpson clonality was calculated as the square root of Simpson's diversity index over productive rearrangements. This is the immuneACCESS table as TCRdb keeps it, with only in-frame sequences that have V and J called. A part of the clones is gone; compared with another copy, unresolved V genes explain less than half, and the rest is unexplained. That table furnishes V, J and clone size, whereas the DNA furnished D and trimming. Within this sample are about 130,000 clones, with more than 70% of them counted one time only. The top ten hold roughly 4.5% of the sample.

Each collaborating institution followed its own protocols to collect whole blood in K2EDTA tubes. For TCRbeta analysis, collaborator samples were shipped as frozen whole blood, as isolated PBMCs, or as DNA extracted from either sample type. Comments on this clone: Its recognized antigen is unknown. The junction differs from germline at one of its ends, possibly a read error.

The study at large found these results: The quantity of clinical and demographic metadata differed by source and by participant and was supplied without curation.

Via the germline V gene (reference sequence), CDR1 is SEHNR and CDR2 FQNEAQ. From the cysteine through the phenylalanine, the CDR3 covers 14 amino acids. Only the CDR3 part of the read is kept: 42 bases, read in frame from the first base. Recombination linked TRBV7-9 to TRBJ1-1; the D gene is not confidently resolved. The sequencing input was peripheral blood. The sequence came from a human donor in a cohort sampled during active COVID-19. CDR3 sequence: CASSSQVSNSEAFF. In nucleotides, the sequence is TGTGCCAGCAGCTCCCAGGTTTCCAACAGTGAAGCTTTCTTT.